This T cell receptor beta chain was found in a study of cytomegalovirus exposure and HLA in healthy donors. Looking at the study overall: Caucasian-associated ancestry cluster membership applied to less than 85% of nearly 400 genotyped donors. Broader study findings: While the bulk of TCR sequences proved rare, some public TCRs turned up in many donors.

13 Jbeta primers and 60 Vbeta primers were used for the PCR. Produced via immunoSEQ multiplex PCR; TCRdb's table is partial and in-frame only. The repertoire consists of about 190,000 clones, with roughly 81% occurring once and the leading ten covering roughly 2.8%. Comment on this clone: Its antigen remains unknown.

This receptor was taken from a young woman in good health and CMV-seropositive. Material for sequencing was PBMCs.

CDR3 bases: TGTGCCAGTAGTATGTTAGCGGGAGGGTCGGGTGAGCAGTACTTC. Protein product: CASSMLAGGSGEQYF. The chain has TRBV19 and TRBJ2-7; TRBD2 matches 11 bases. Germline V gene sequence: CDR1 LNHDA, CDR2 SQIVND (reference sequence). Losses at the gene ends were 3 bases for V and 7 bases for J; bases not matched to a gene: 8. This CDR3 spans 15 amino acids.